The 16 T cell receptor beta chains below come from one sample, sequenced in a study of blood T cell repertoires in COVID-19. TCRdb's table, derived via immunoSEQ multiplex PCR, lists solely in-frame clones and lacks some. Of about 23,000 clones in the sample, 80% to 90% are singletons; the top ten hold approximately 17%. Material for sequencing was peripheral blood. All receptors derive from a woman over 75 with acute or convalescent COVID-19.

In its sample, this clone was seen a few times. The V and J genes are TRBV2 and TRBJ2-3; D gene uncertain. The CDR3 totals 14 residues. The V gene's germline CDR1 is SNHLY and CDR2 FYNNEI. V was trimmed by 1 base and J by 2 bases, leaving 7 bases between them. CDR3 coding DNA: TGTGCCAGCAGTGAAGGCCAGTCCACAGATACGCAGTATTTT. Amino acids: CASSEGQSTDTQYF.

CDR3 in DNA: TGTGCCAGCCCCAGGGAGGGGAAAGCTAACTATGGCTACACCTTC. Translation gives CASPREGKANYGYTF. V is TRBV21-1 and J is TRBJ1-2. TRBV21-1 is a recognized pseudogene. The CDR3 is 15 residues long.

For this clone: This sample also contains other DNA sequences that code for the same CDR3. This chain uses TRBV7-9 with TRBJ2-3, with TRBD2 matching over 9 bases. In germline, CDR1 is SEHNR, CDR2 FQNEAQ (reference sequence). The junction had 1 base not matched to a gene; V was cut back by 1 base and J by 2 bases. This CDR3 has 15 residues. CDR3 loop: CASSLGLAVTDTQYF. CDR3 nucleotide sequence: TGTGCCAGCAGCTTAGGACTAGCGGTCACAGATACGCAGTATTTT.

This clone was counted a single time. The rearrangement uses TRBV18 and TRBJ2-1; TRBD1 matches at 11 bases. V lost 1 base, J lost 4 bases, and 3 bases stayed unmatched. The CDR3 has 16 residues. Germline lookup yields CDR1 KGHSH and CDR2 LQKENI. CDR3 sequence (DNA): TGTGCCAGCTCACCACGCGGGACAGGGGGGTACAATGAGCAGTTCTTC. Its protein is CASSPRGTGGYNEQFF.

The J gene is TRBJ1-5, the V gene TRBV19, with 8 bases that match TRBD1. The CDR3 totals 13 residues. Germline V gene lookup returns CDR1 LNHDA and CDR2 SQIVND (reference sequence). The ends lost 5 bases at V and 7 bases at J; junction bases unmatched: 4. This chain's CDR3 is CASSLDRAQPQHF. The CDR3 DNA follows: TGTGCCAGTAGTCTGGACAGGGCACAGCCCCAGCATTTT. Combining the CDR3 with reference TRBV19 and TRBJ1-5 gives the whole variable domain DGGITQSPKYLFRKEGQNVTLSCEQNLNHDAMYWYRQDPGQGLRLIYYSQIVNDFQKGDIAEGYSVSREKKESFPLTVTSAQKNPTAFYLCASSLDRAQPQHFGDGTRLSIL.

The gene calls are TRBV30 and TRBJ2-3; TRBD1 agrees at 9 bases. V was clipped by 2 bases and J by 10 bases; unmatched bases: 13. The CDR3 runs to 15 residues. The germline gives CDR1 GTSNPN, CDR2 SVGIG (reference sequence). The CDR3 region is CAWSKGTGNGLAQYF. The CDR3 region has the DNA TGTGCCTGGAGTAAAGGGACAGGGAATGGGTTAGCGCAGTATTTT.

The chain is built from TRBV29-1 and TRBJ2-7, with 9 bases that match TRBD2. The germline CDR1 and CDR2 sequences are SQVTM and ANQGSEA. This CDR3 spans 15 amino acids. Trimming removed 0 bases from V and 2 bases from J; junction bases left unmatched: 5. In DNA, the CDR3 is TGCAGCGTTGAAGATGGGGCGGGAGGGACCTACGAGCAGTACTTC. It yields the protein CSVEDGAGGTYEQYF.

This chain links TRBV7-2 with TRBJ1-2; no clear D. CDR3 length: 15 residues. Germline-derived CDR1 and CDR2 are SGHTA and FQGNSA. The V end was cut by 4 bases, the J end by 4 bases, with 16 bases between. This CDR3 reads CASSSPRDSPYGYTF. DNA of the CDR3: TGTGCCAGCAGCTCTCCGAGAGACTCTCCCTATGGCTACACCTTC.

In its sample, this clone was seen once. V is TRBV3-1 (or the pseudogene TRBV3-2) and J is TRBJ2-5; the match to TRBD2 covers 7 bases. The V segment lost 4 bases and the J segment 5 bases; nucleotides outside the gene matches: 7. Germline V lookup: CDR1 LGHDT, CDR2 YNNKEL (reference sequence). The length of the CDR3 is 14 residues. As DNA, the CDR3 is TGTGCCAGCAGCCCTAGGACTAGTCGGGAGACCCAGTACTTC. Protein sequence: CASSPRTSRETQYF.

The chain combines TRBV6-2 or TRBV6-3 with TRBJ2-7; TRBD2 might be the D (5 bases). Looked up from germline, CDR1 is MNHEY and CDR2 is SVGEGT. Trimming removed 6 bases at V and 4 bases at J, with 10 bases between. The CDR3 loop spans 12 amino acids. CDR3 bases: TGTGCCAGCAGCCATACTAGTTACGAGCAGTACTTC. Encoded protein: CASSHTSYEQYF.

The V call is TRBV7-6, the J call TRBJ1-1, with TRBD1 identical over 12 bases. The germline gives CDR1 SGHVS, CDR2 FNYEAQ. V lost 1 base and J lost 2; bases outside the gene matches: 5. The CDR3 runs 17 residues. CDR3 in DNA: TGTGCCAGCAGCTTAGAGTGGGACAGGGGGCCCAACACTGAAGCTTTCTTT. It codes for CASSLEWDRGPNTEAFF. The variable domain in full, completed from reference TRBV7-6 and TRBJ1-1, reads GAGVSQSPRYKVTKRGQDVALRCDPISGHVSLYWYRQALGQGPEFLTYFNYEAQQDKSGLPNDRFSAERPEGSISTLTIQRTEQRDSAMYRCASSLEWDRGPNTEAFFGQGTRLTVV.

This rearrangement joins TRBV5-1 to TRBJ2-7, with 11 bases lining up with TRBD2. This CDR3 is 16 amino acids long. The J segment lost 3 bases and the V segment lost 0 bases, leaving 5 bases of the junction unmatched. Germline CDR1 is SGHRS and CDR2 is YFSETQ. The CDR3 DNA is TGCGCCAGCAGCTTGGCAACTAGCGGGGGTCTCTACGAGCAGTACTTC. Its translation: CASSLATSGGLYEQYF. The whole variable domain, remainder taken from reference TRBV5-1 and TRBJ2-7, is KAGVTQTPRYLIKTRGQQVTLSCSPISGHRSVSWYQQTPGQGLQFLFEYFSETQRNKGNFPGRFSGRQFSNSRSEMNVSTLELGDSALYLCASSLATSGGLYEQYFGPGTRLTVT.

The genes are TRBV5-1 and TRBJ2-3, with a possible D match to TRBD1 (5 bases). This CDR3 region has 15 residues. Germline-derived CDR1 and CDR2 are SGHRS and YFSETQ. Trimming pared 0 bases from V and 3 bases from J, leaving 11 bases between. The CDR3 protein is CASSLAGKSTDTQYF. The DNA for the CDR3 is TGCGCCAGCAGCTTGGCAGGGAAATCAACAGATACGCAGTATTTT.

The J gene is TRBJ1-2, the V gene TRBV7-8, with TRBD1 matching 7 bases. Germline V gene lookup returns CDR1 SGHVS and CDR2 FQNEAQ. J lost 7 bases, V lost 5 bases, and 7 bases had no gene match. The length of the CDR3 is 13 residues. The CDR3 nucleotides read TGTGCCAGCAGCCCGGGGACAGATCGTGGCTACACCTTC. Its protein product is CASSPGTDRGYTF. The complete variable domain, with remaining parts taken from reference TRBV7-8 and TRBJ1-2, reads GAGVSQSPRYKVAKRGQDVALRCDPISGHVSLFWYQQALGQGPEFLTYFQNEAQLDKSGLPSDRFFAERPEGSVSTLKIQRTQQEDSAVYLCASSPGTDRGYTFGSGTRLTVV.

V and J are TRBV3-1 (or the pseudogene TRBV3-2) and TRBJ2-5; TRBD2 matches at 14 bases. The CDR3 covers 19 residues. Trimming took 4 bases from V and 1 from J; bases not matched to a gene: 11. The germline gives CDR1 LGHDT, CDR2 YNNKEL (reference sequence). This CDR3 is CASSRHRTSGGRLQETQYF. The CDR3 DNA reads TGTGCCAGCAGCCGGCATCGGACTAGCGGGGGGCGACTCCAAGAGACCCAGTACTTC.

The J gene is TRBJ2-1, the V gene TRBV29-1, with 11 nucleotides matching TRBD2. The length of the CDR3 is 13 residues. The germline gives CDR1 SQVTM, CDR2 ANQGSEA. The V segment lost 3 bases and the J segment 6 bases; nucleotides outside the gene matches: 1. The CDR3 DNA is TGCAGCGTTGATACTAGCGGGAGCAATGAGCAGTTCTTC. Amino acid sequence: CSVDTSGSNEQFF.